Sequencing of this TCR beta chain was carried out in a study of T-cell memory formation after mild COVID-19. This clonotype was detected a few times. Trimming pared 4 bases from V and 10 bases from J, leaving 11 bases between. CDR3 length: 12 residues. The germline CDR1 and CDR2 sequences are LGHNA and YSLEER. TCRdb reprocessed the 5' RACE reads via MiXCR and lists one record per CDR3 protein. This table holds 90,000 to 120,000 distinct CDR3 sequences, approximately 10% found once. The sequenced material came from PBMCs or a T cell subset sorted from them (not recorded which). This TCR came from a man younger than 35 who had mild COVID-19 (a few samples of this study predate the infection). Cell type and time point are not known. V usage is TRBV4-3 and J usage is TRBJ2-1; D may be TRBD1 (6 bases). The DNA for the CDR3 is TGCGCCAGCAGCCCCACAGGGAAGGAGCAGTTCTTC. It yields the protein CASSPTGKEQFF.